What follows are 9 T cell receptor beta chains derived from one specimen sequenced in a study of neurological immune-mediated disorders. MiXCR, run by TCRdb on the 5' RACE reads, gives a single entry per CDR3 protein. The sample holds around 50,000 distinct CDR3 sequences, 3.8% seen once. The sample comprised PBMCs. These receptors were taken from a man aged 55 to 69 with multiple sclerosis.

This clonotype was recorded at least ten times. The chain carries TRBV2 and TRBJ1-2, with D perhaps TRBD1 (6 bases). V dropped 10 bases and J dropped 4 bases, with 16 bases sitting between them. The germline gives CDR1 SNHLY, CDR2 FYNNEI. This CDR3 contains 13 residues. CDR3 loop: CATELARGYGYTF. In DNA form, the CDR3 reads TGTGCCACGGAACTGGCCAGGGGCTATGGCTACACCTTC.

This clonotype was counted many times. The V gene is TRBV5-6, the J gene TRBJ2-7; TRBD1 matches 12 bases. Trimming took 2 bases from V and 6 from J; bases not matched to a gene: 3. CDR1 is SGHDT, CDR2 YYEEEE, per germline. This CDR3 spans 14 amino acids. The CDR3 sequence: CASSFGTGGGEQYF. Here the CDR3 DNA reads TGTGCCAGCAGCTTCGGGACAGGGGGCGGCGAGCAGTACTTC. Supplemented by reference TRBV5-6 and TRBJ2-7, the full variable domain reads DAGVTQSPTHLIKTRGQQVTLRCSPKSGHDTVSWYQQALGQGPQFIFQYYEEEERQRGNFPDRFSGHQFPNYSSELNVNALLLGDSALYLCASSFGTGGGEQYFGPGTRLTVT.

J is TRBJ2-1 and V is TRBV2, with D unresolved. This CDR3 spans 11 amino acids. The germline V gene encodes CDR1 SNHLY and CDR2 FYNNEI. The ends were cut back, 6 bases at V and 8 bases at J, with 8 bases in the middle. CDR3 in DNA: TGTGCCAGCAGCTACACTGATGAGCAGTTCTTC. It encodes CASSYTDEQFF.

This clonotype was picked up many times. The rearrangement joins TRBV6-4 to TRBJ2-3; 10 bases match TRBD2. Trimming at V came to 2 bases and at J to 4 bases, leaving 0 bases not matched to a gene. This CDR3 contains 14 residues. Per the germline V gene, CDR1 is MRHNA and CDR2 is SNTAGT. The CDR3 loop reads CASSDGTSADTQYF. For the CDR3, the DNA is TGTGCCAGCAGTGACGGGACTAGCGCAGATACGCAGTATTTT.

With regard to this clonotype: This may stem from a read error, because a much larger clone lies one nucleotide away. The rearrangement uses TRBV27 and TRBJ1-1; D possibly corresponds to TRBD1 (6 bases). This CDR3 is built from 12 residues. Looked up from germline, CDR1 is MNHEY and CDR2 is SMNVEV (reference sequence). Trimming cost V 6 bases and J 11 bases, with 16 bases left between them. Here the CDR3 reads CASSQGNLRAFF. The CDR3 bases are TGTGCCAGCAGCCAGGGGAATCTGCGGGCTTTCTTT.

This clonotype was detected many times. CDR3 loop: CASSVGPQTYEQYF. In nucleotides, the CDR3 is TGTGCCAGCAGCGTAGGGCCCCAAACCTACGAGCAGTACTTC. This chain connects TRBV9 to TRBJ2-7; D unclear. Germline V CDR1 and CDR2: SGDLS, YYNGEE. Trimming removed 0 bases at V and 2 bases at J, with 9 bases between. This CDR3 spans 14 amino acids.

In this sample, this clonotype turned up a few times. A much larger clone differs from this one at a single base, so this may be a read error. The chain links TRBV7-9 to TRBJ2-1; D unclear. The CDR3 extends over 13 amino acids. Germline-derived CDR1 and CDR2 are SEHNR and FQNEAQ (reference sequence). The CDR3 nucleotides are TGTGCCAGCAGCTTAGATGCCTACAATGCGCAGTTCTTC. Translation gives CASSLDAYNAQFF.

In this sample, this clonotype turned up many times. This rearrangement joins TRBV7-8 to TRBJ2-5; D is ambiguous. The germline V gene encodes CDR1 SGHVS and CDR2 FQNEAQ. The CDR3 loop spans 14 amino acids. V was cut by 2 bases and J by 3 bases, with 10 bases left in between. The CDR3 DNA reads as TGTGCCAGCAGCTTAACCGAGACAAAAGAGACCCAGTACTTC. It codes for CASSLTETKETQYF. Drawing the rest from reference TRBV7-8 and TRBJ2-5, the complete variable domain is GAGVSQSPRYKVAKRGQDVALRCDPISGHVSLFWYQQALGQGPEFLTYFQNEAQLDKSGLPSDRFFAERPEGSVSTLKIQRTQQEDSAVYLCASSLTETKETQYFGPGTRLLVL.

The chain is built from TRBV18 and TRBJ1-5; possible D gene TRBD1, 6 bases. CDR3 length: 15 amino acids. V lost 5 bases, J lost 0 bases, and 11 bases lay in between. The germline V gene encodes CDR1 KGHSH and CDR2 LQKENI. DNA of the CDR3: TGTGCCAGCTCAAGAGGGACATTTAGCAATCAGCCCCAGCATTTT. Encoded protein: CASSRGTFSNQPQHF.